Listed here is a single TCR beta chain. Antigen unknown. The data derive from a study of T cell responses to AZD1222 COVID-19 vaccine. General study results and limits: CD4 TCRs linked to vaccination spanned spike, dominating at 160-218 and 743-854. There were mostly white British donors and more females than males, and clonal diversity was possibly underestimated. Without day 14 samples, only post-peak T cell repertoires were studied.

Clones were read by immunoSEQ multiplex PCR, and TCRdb kept only the in-frame ones, dropping some. The sample records roughly 200,000 clones, around nine tenths being singletons. The CDR3 sequence is 15 residues long. Deletions cut 2 bases from V and 0 bases from J, with 8 bases between. Germline CDR1 is ENHRY and CDR2 is SYGVKD. The chain has TRBV10-3 and TRBJ1-5; D unclear. The specimen was peripheral blood, collected 28 days after the second dose of the MenACWY control vaccine. This receptor was obtained from an adult who received the MenACWY meningococcal vaccine as a control. The CDR3 spells CAISEGAYSNQPQHF. The CDR3, as DNA: TGTGCCATCAGTGAGGGAGCTTATAGCAATCAGCCCCAGCATTTT.